What follows are 14 T cell receptor beta chains derived from one specimen sequenced in a study of control samples from healthy donors and cancer patients. Profiling relied on immunoSEQ multiplex PCR, and the TCRdb table lists in-frame clones only, not all of them. This sample has roughly 370,000 clones; around nine tenths occur once, and the top ten carry around 6.5%. The specimen was PBMCs. These receptors came from a man aged 35 to 55 with head and neck cancer.

In this sample, this clone turned up a few times. V gene TRBV30 combines with J gene TRBJ2-7; no clear D. CDR3 length: 14 residues. Trimming cost V 3 bases and J 4 bases, with 16 bases left between them. Germline V CDR1 and CDR2: GTSNPN, SVGIG (reference sequence). The CDR3 reads CAWRVTGRTYEQYF. The CDR3 nucleotides read TGTGCCTGGAGGGTAACTGGGCGGACGTACGAGCAGTACTTC.

This sequence joins TRBV5-1 and TRBJ1-3, with 7 bases matching TRBD1. The V segment lost 1 base and the J segment 3 bases; nucleotides outside the gene matches: 7. The CDR3 spans 16 residues. In germline, CDR1 is SGHRS, CDR2 YFSETQ. CDR3 amino acids: CASSLPTGEDGNTIYF. CDR3 DNA: TGCGCCAGCAGCTTGCCAACAGGGGAGGATGGAAACACCATATATTTT.

The chain couples TRBV4-3 to TRBJ1-1, with D tentatively TRBD1 (5 bases). In germline, CDR1 is LGHNA, CDR2 YSLEER. V was trimmed by 1 base and J by 2 bases, leaving 11 bases between them. This CDR3 comprises 15 residues. CDR3 residues: CASSQGGVGNTEAFF. For the CDR3, the DNA is TGCGCCAGCAGCCAAGGGGGCGTGGGTAACACTGAAGCTTTCTTT.

This rearrangement joins TRBV29-1 to TRBJ2-1; D call uncertain. V was trimmed by 3 bases and J by 2 bases, leaving 5 bases between them. The length of the CDR3 is 12 residues. Germline CDR1 SQVTM, CDR2 ANQGSEA. The CDR3 protein is CSVERAYNEQFF. DNA for the CDR3: TGCAGCGTTGAGAGAGCCTACAATGAGCAGTTCTTC.

This clone was seen once. The chain carries TRBV13 and TRBJ1-1; a weak D match, TRBD1 (5 bases). Per the germline V gene, CDR1 is PRHDT and CDR2 is FYEKMQ (reference sequence). There are 15 residues in the CDR3. Trimming cost V 3 bases and J 0 bases, with 11 bases left between them. The CDR3 DNA reads as TGTGCCAGCAGCTTGATGGGAGGGGTGAACACTGAAGCTTTCTTT. Translated: CASSLMGGVNTEAFF. The complete variable domain, with remaining parts taken from reference TRBV13 and TRBJ1-1, reads AAGVIQSPRHLIKEKRETATLKCYPIPRHDTVYWYQQGPGQDPQFLISFYEKMQSDKGSIPDRFSAQQFSDYHSELNMSSLELGDSALYFCASSLMGGVNTEAFFGQGTRLTVV.

The rearrangement links TRBV28 to TRBJ2-5; D is ambiguous. Germline V lookup: CDR1 MDHEN, CDR2 SYDVKM. The CDR3 spans 12 residues. The ends were cut back, 7 bases at V and 5 bases at J, with 11 bases in the middle. CDR3 region: CASTYPGETQYF. The CDR3 region has the DNA TGTGCCAGCACCTACCCCGGGGAGACCCAGTACTTC.

V is TRBV30 and J is TRBJ2-2; either TRBD1 or TRBD2 may supply D (5 bases each). V lost 6 bases and J 8 bases, leaving 13 bases between the germline ends. This CDR3 has 12 residues. Germline V gene sequence: CDR1 GTSNPN, CDR2 SVGIG (reference sequence). The CDR3 reads CACLMGVGELFF. DNA for the CDR3: TGTGCCTGCTTGATGGGGGTGGGGGAGCTGTTTTTT.

The rearrangement uses TRBV13 and TRBJ2-1; no definite D call. Trimming took 4 bases from V and 14 from J, leaving 21 bases between them. The CDR3 extends over 14 amino acids. Germline CDR1 reads PRHDT; CDR2 reads FYEKMQ (reference sequence). The CDR3 sequence is CASSSPLRADAKFF. CDR3 nucleotides: TGTGCCAGCAGCTCCCCTCTTAGGGCGGACGCGAAGTTCTTC.

This rearrangement joins TRBV3-1 (or the pseudogene TRBV3-2) to TRBJ1-3, with a tentative D call TRBD1 (5 bases). The CDR3 length is 17 residues. V dropped 0 bases and J dropped 0 bases, with 12 bases sitting between them. Germline V gives CDR1 LGHDT, CDR2 YNNKEL (reference sequence). CDR3 in amino acids: CASSQERGSRSGNTIYF. Here the CDR3 DNA reads TGTGCCAGCAGCCAAGAAAGGGGCTCCCGCTCTGGAAACACCATATATTTT.

The rearrangement joins TRBV9 to TRBJ2-3; the match to TRBD2 covers 7 bases. This CDR3 is 17 amino acids long. CDR1 is SGDLS, CDR2 YYNGEE, per germline. V was clipped by 0 bases and J by 0 bases; unmatched bases: 7. The chain's CDR3 is CASSVDRLAVSTDTQYF. The CDR3 region has the DNA TGTGCCAGCAGCGTAGATCGGCTAGCGGTGAGCACAGATACGCAGTATTTT.

The gene calls are TRBV7-3 and TRBJ1-1; D gene unclear. Germline V gene sequence: CDR1 SGHTA, CDR2 FQGTGA. V was shortened by 2 bases and J by 3 bases, with 7 bases between the two germline ends. The CDR3 loop spans 13 amino acids. CDR3 sequence: CASSLGKDTEAFF. As DNA, the CDR3 is TGTGCCAGCAGCTTAGGGAAAGACACTGAAGCTTTCTTT.

The rearrangement joins TRBV5-4 to TRBJ1-1, with TRBD1 as a possible D gene (5 bases). With 1 base removed from V and 1 base from J, the gap between germline ends came to 8 bases. CDR1 is SGHNT and CDR2 is YYREEE in the germline V gene (reference sequence). The CDR3 runs 14 residues. This CDR3 reads CASSLRQTNTEAFF. CDR3 sequence (DNA): TGTGCCAGCAGCTTGCGACAGACGAACACTGAAGCTTTCTTT. The full variable domain, with the rest looked up from reference TRBV5-4 and TRBJ1-1, is ETGVTQSPTHLIKTRGQQVTLRCSSQSGHNTVSWYQQALGQGPQFIFQYYREEENGRGNFPPRFSGLQFPNYSSELNVNALELDDSALYLCASSLRQTNTEAFFGQGTRLTVV.

The chain recombines TRBV21-1 with TRBJ2-5; TRBD2 was called by the table and not checked on the DNA. TRBV21-1 is listed as a pseudogene. The CDR3 contains 15 residues. This CDR3 reads CASRTSGRIPETQYF. The CDR3 DNA is TGTGCCAGCAGGACTAGCGGGAGGATTCCAGAGACCCAGTACTTC.

V usage is TRBV28 and J usage is TRBJ2-6; the match to TRBD1 covers 8 bases. Germline V gene lookup returns CDR1 MDHEN and CDR2 SYDVKM. This CDR3 has 15 residues. The junction had 9 bases not matched to a gene; V was cut back by 5 bases and J by 9 bases. The CDR3 DNA reads TGTGCCAGCAGTATATCAGGGGGCCGGGTCAACGTCCTGACTTTC. Its protein product is CASSISGGRVNVLTF.